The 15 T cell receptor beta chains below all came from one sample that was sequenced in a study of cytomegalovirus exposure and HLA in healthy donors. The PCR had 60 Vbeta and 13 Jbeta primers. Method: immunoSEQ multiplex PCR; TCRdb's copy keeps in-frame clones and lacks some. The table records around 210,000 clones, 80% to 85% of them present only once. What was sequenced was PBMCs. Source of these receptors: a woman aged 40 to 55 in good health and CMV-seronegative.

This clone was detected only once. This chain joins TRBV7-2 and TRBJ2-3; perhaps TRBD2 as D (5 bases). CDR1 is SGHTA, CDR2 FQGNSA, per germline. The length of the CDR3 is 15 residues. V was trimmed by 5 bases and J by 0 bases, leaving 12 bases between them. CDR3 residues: CASSRGPASTDTQYF. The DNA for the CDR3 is TGTGCCAGCAGCCGAGGGCCAGCCAGCACAGATACGCAGTATTTT. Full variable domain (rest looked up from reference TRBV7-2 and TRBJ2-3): GAGVSQSPSNKVTEKGKDVELRCDPISGHTALYWYRQSLGQGLEFLIYFQGNSAPDKSGLPSDRFSAERTGGSVSTLTIQRTQQEDSAVYLCASSRGPASTDTQYFGPGTRLTVL.

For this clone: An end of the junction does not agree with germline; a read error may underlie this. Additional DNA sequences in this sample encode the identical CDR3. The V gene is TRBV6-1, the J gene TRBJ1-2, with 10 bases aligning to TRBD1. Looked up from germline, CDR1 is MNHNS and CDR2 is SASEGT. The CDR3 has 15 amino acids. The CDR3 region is CASRGQGSSNYGYTF. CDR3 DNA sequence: TGTGCCAGCAGGGGACAGGGGAGTTCTAACTATGGTTACACCTTC.

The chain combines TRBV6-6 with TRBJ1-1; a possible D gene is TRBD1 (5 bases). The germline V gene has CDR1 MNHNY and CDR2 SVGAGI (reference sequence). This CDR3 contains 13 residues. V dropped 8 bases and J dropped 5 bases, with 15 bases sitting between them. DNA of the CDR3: TGTGCCAGCGCCCCCAGGGTTCAAACTGAAGCTTTCTTT. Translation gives CASAPRVQTEAFF.

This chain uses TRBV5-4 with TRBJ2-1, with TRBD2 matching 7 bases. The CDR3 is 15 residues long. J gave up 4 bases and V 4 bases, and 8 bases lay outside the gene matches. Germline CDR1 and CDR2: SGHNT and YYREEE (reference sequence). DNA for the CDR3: TGTGCCAGCAGCGTGAAAAGCGGGATATACAATGAGCAGTTCTTC. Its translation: CASSVKSGIYNEQFF.

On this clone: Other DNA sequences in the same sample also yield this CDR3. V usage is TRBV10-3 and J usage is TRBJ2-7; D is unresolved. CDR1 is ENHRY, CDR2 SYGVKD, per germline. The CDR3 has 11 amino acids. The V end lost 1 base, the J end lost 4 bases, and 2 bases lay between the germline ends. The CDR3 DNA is TGTGCCATCAGTGAGTTATACGAGCAGTACTTC. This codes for CAISELYEQYF.

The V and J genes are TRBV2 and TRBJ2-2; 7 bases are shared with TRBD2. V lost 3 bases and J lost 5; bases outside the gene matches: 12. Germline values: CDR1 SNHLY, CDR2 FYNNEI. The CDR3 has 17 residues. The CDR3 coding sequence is TGTGCCAGCAGTGAGAGTAGCGGGTGGGGCGGTACCGGGGAGCTGTTTTTT. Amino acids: CASSESSGWGGTGELFF. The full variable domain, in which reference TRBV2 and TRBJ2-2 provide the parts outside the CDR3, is EPEVTQTPSHQVTQMGQEVILRCVPISNHLYFYWYRQILGQKVEFLVSFYNNEISEKSEIFDDQFSVERPDGSNFTLKIRSTKLEDSAMYFCASSESSGWGGTGELFFGEGSRLTVL.

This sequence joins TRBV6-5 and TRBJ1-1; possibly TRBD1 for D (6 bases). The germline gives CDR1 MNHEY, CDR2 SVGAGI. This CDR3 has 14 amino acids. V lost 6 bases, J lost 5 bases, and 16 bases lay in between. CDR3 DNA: TGTGCCAGCAGCAACCAGGGGCGCCGGACTGAAGCTTTCTTT. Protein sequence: CASSNQGRRTEAFF.

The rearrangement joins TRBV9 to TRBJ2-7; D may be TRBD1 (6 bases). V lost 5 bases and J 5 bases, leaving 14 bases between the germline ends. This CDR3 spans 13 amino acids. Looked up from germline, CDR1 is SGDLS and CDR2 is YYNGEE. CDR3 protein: CASSPLQGHEQYF. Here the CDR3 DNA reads TGTGCCAGCAGTCCCCTACAGGGCCACGAGCAGTACTTC.

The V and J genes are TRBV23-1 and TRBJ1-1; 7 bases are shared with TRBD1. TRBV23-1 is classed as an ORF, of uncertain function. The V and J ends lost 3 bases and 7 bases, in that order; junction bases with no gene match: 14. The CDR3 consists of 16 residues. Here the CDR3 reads CASSHRALTGCNEAFF. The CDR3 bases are TGCGCCAGCAGTCACAGAGCTTTGACAGGGTGTAATGAAGCTTTCTTT.

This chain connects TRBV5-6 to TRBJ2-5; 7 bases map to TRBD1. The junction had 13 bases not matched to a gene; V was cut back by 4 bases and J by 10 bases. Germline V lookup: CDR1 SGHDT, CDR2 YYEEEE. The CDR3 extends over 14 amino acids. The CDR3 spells CASSLLGQARLQYF. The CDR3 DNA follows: TGTGCCAGCAGCCTTCTTGGACAGGCACGTCTCCAGTACTTC.

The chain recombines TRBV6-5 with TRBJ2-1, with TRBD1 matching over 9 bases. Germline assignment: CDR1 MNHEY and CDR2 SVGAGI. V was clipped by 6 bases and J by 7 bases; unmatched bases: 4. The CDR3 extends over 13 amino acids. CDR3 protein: CASSTGTGNEQFF. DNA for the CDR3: TGTGCCAGCAGCACCGGGACAGGGAATGAGCAGTTCTTC.

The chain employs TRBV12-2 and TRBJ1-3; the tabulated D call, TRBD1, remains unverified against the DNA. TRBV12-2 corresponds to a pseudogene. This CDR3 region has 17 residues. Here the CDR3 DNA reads TGTGCAAGTCGCTTAACCGGGACAGGGGGCGAAGGAAACACCATATATTTT. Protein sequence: CASRLTGTGGEGNTIYF.

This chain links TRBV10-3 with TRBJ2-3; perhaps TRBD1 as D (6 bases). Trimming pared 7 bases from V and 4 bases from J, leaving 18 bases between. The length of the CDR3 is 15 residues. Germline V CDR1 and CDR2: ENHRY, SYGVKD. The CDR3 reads CAITRGSGMADTQYF. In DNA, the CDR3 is TGTGCCATCACAAGGGGGAGTGGAATGGCAGATACGCAGTATTTT.

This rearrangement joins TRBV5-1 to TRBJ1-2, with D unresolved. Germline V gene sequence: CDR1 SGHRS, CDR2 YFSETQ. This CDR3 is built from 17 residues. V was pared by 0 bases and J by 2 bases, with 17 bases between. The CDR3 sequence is CASSLDPYGGPNYGYTF. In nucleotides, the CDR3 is TGCGCCAGCAGCTTGGACCCTTACGGAGGGCCCAACTATGGCTACACCTTC.

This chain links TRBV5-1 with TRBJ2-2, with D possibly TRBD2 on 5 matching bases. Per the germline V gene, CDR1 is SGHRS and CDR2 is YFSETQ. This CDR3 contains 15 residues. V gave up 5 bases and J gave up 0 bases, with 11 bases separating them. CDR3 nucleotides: TGCGCCAGCAGAAGAGGGAACCCGAACACCGGGGAGCTGTTTTTT. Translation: CASRRGNPNTGELFF.